A single sample gave rise to the 13 T cell receptor beta chains below, sequenced in a study of graft-versus-host responses after intestinal transplantation. TCRdb's copy holds only in-frame clones and misses some; the assay was immunoSEQ multiplex PCR. The table has under 15,000 clones, 93% seen once. Sequencing was performed on PBMCs, taken 950 to 1,300 days after intestinal transplantation. The receptors were gathered from a human patient who received an intestinal transplant, so some T cells may come from the graft donor.

This clone was observed once. This rearrangement joins TRBV7-2 to TRBJ1-1; 7 bases align to TRBD1. With 5 bases clipped from V and 4 bases from J, the junction kept 7 bases outside the gene matches. The CDR3 runs 14 residues. Germline V gene lookup returns CDR1 SGHTA and CDR2 FQGNSA. CDR3 in DNA: TGTGCCAGCAGCGTAGGGTACAGGGGCACTGAAGCTTTCTTT. This gives the protein CASSVGYRGTEAFF.

The J gene is TRBJ2-3, the V gene TRBV29-1; TRBD1 aligns across 7 bases. The CDR3 length is 13 residues. Trimming at V came to 6 bases and at J to 2 bases, leaving 5 bases not matched to a gene. From germline, CDR1 is SQVTM and CDR2 ANQGSEA. This CDR3 reads CSVRQGNTDTQYF. CDR3 DNA sequence: TGCAGCGTCAGACAGGGCAACACAGATACGCAGTATTTT.

The J gene is TRBJ1-1, the V gene TRBV11-2, with D perhaps TRBD1 (5 bases). Trimming cost V 0 bases and J 7 bases, with 9 bases left between them. The germline CDR1 and CDR2 sequences are SGHAT and FQNNGV. This CDR3 comprises 13 residues. As DNA, the CDR3 is TGTGCCAGCAGCTTAGAACAGGCCTTTGAAGCTTTCTTT. This gives the protein CASSLEQAFEAFF.

V is TRBV7-8 and J is TRBJ1-6; TRBD1 matches 10 bases. Germline CDR1 and CDR2: SGHVS and FQNEAQ. CDR3 length equals 19 residues. V trimming: 3 bases; J trimming: 1 base; junction bases outside the gene matches: 9. This chain's CDR3 is CASSLSATGGASYNSPLHF. Here the CDR3 DNA reads TGTGCCAGCAGCTTGAGTGCGACAGGGGGCGCATCCTATAATTCACCCCTCCACTTT.

V gene TRBV28 combines with J gene TRBJ1-1; D unclear. Trimming took off 2 bases at V and 3 bases at J, with 1 base between the two ends. CDR3 size: 11 residues. Germline V lookup: CDR1 MDHEN, CDR2 SYDVKM. As DNA, the CDR3 is TGTGCCAGCAGTTTAGACACTGAAGCTTTCTTT. Its protein is CASSLDTEAFF.

The genes are TRBV6-1 and TRBJ1-2; D is perhaps TRBD1 (5 bases). Germline CDR1 reads MNHNS; CDR2 reads SASEGT. V gave up 2 bases and J gave up 2 bases, with 15 bases separating them. The CDR3 is made up of 16 amino acids. The CDR3 DNA sequence: TGTGCCAGCAGTGAAAGGTTTGGGGGGTCCAACTATGGCTACACCTTC. This sequence encodes CASSERFGGSNYGYTF.

The chain is built from TRBV5-1 and TRBJ2-1, with 12 bases fitting TRBD2. CDR3 length: 15 residues. The V segment lost 4 bases and the J segment 7 bases; nucleotides outside the gene matches: 6. CDR1 and CDR2 (germline): SGHRS, YFSETQ. The CDR3 DNA follows: TGCGCCAGCAGCCCCACTAGCGGGGGGCCGAATGAGCAGTTCTTC. Its translation is CASSPTSGGPNEQFF.

The rearrangement links TRBV6-6 to TRBJ1-2; perhaps TRBD1 as D (6 bases). V dropped 4 bases and J dropped 8 bases, with 20 bases sitting between them. The CDR3 contains 15 residues. Germline CDR1 is MNHNY and CDR2 is SVGAGI (reference sequence). CDR3 sequence (DNA): TGTGCCAGCAGTTTCGCTACCCGGACAGCCTCGGGCTACACCTTC. Translation gives CASSFATRTASGYTF.

This sequence joins TRBV7-9 and TRBJ1-6, with D tentatively TRBD1 (6 bases). The CDR3 totals 16 residues. V was trimmed by 4 bases and J by 6 bases, leaving 16 bases between them. Per the germline V gene, CDR1 is SEHNR and CDR2 is FQNEAQ (reference sequence). CDR3 region: CASSSTDRASNSPLHF. CDR3 sequence (DNA): TGTGCCAGCAGCTCTACGGACAGAGCATCTAATTCACCCCTCCACTTT.

The chain uses TRBV6-5 and TRBJ2-7; weak D call: TRBD2 (7 bases). The CDR3 extends over 15 amino acids. V was cut by 2 bases and J by 4 bases, with 15 bases left in between. Looked up from germline, CDR1 is MNHEY and CDR2 is SVGAGI. CDR3 protein: CASSYVPGRGYEQYF. CDR3 nucleotides: TGTGCCAGCAGTTACGTCCCAGGGAGGGGGTACGAGCAGTACTTC.

The J gene is TRBJ1-5, the V gene TRBV11-2, with D unclear. The CDR3 has 17 amino acids. The germline V gene encodes CDR1 SGHAT and CDR2 FQNNGV. V shed 3 bases and J shed 0 bases, with 15 bases lying between them. The CDR3 nucleotides are TGTGCCAGCAGCTTGTATTCAGACCCTTATAGCAATCAGCCCCAGCATTTT. The encoded protein is CASSLYSDPYSNQPQHF. The full variable domain, with the rest looked up from reference TRBV11-2 and TRBJ1-5, is EAGVAQSPRYKIIEKRQSVAFWCNPISGHATLYWYQQILGQGPKLLIQFQNNGVVDDSQLPKDRFSAERLKGVDSTLKIQPAKLEDSAVYLCASSLYSDPYSNQPQHFGDGTRLSIL.

The chain employs TRBV30 and TRBJ2-1, with 10 bases matching TRBD2. Trimming at V came to 1 base and at J to 2 bases, leaving 8 bases not matched to a gene. Per the germline V gene, CDR1 is GTSNPN and CDR2 is SVGIG (reference sequence). The CDR3 totals 17 residues. The CDR3 DNA reads as TGTGCCTGGAGTGGAGCCGGGACTAGCGACCCCTACAATGAGCAGTTCTTC. Amino acids: CAWSGAGTSDPYNEQFF.

V and J are TRBV6-5 and TRBJ1-1, with D possibly matching TRBD1 (5 bases). The V end was cut by 9 bases, the J end by 5 bases, with 19 bases between. The germline gives CDR1 MNHEY, CDR2 SVGAGI. The CDR3 is 14 amino acids. The DNA for the CDR3 is TGTGCCAGTCGGGGGTATTCGGGTCGGACTGAAGCTTTCTTT. Translating it yields CASRGYSGRTEAFF.